This T cell receptor beta chain was sequenced for a study of blood T cell repertoires in COVID-19 (dated by TCRdb to between 2020 and 2021). Regarding the study in general: The collaborator samples originated in the United States, Italy and Spain and spanned the acute and convalescent phases of COVID-19. The material from the prospective study consisted of cDNA or gDNA derived from T cells, B-cell-depleted T cells, or PBMCs. Deeply sampled blood TCRbeta repertoires from subjects exposed to, actively infected with, or recovered from COVID-19 were included in the dataset. The repertoires were released in a freely available public database meant as a resource for research on the immune response to SARS-CoV-2. Samples were obtained from the ongoing ImmuneRACE study (first 160 participants) and from about 1,300 subjects provided by 6 global collaborators. A de-identified subject ID, COVID-19 status, age in years and sex were almost always included in the sample metadata. HLA class I and class II types, where available, came from metadata supplied by the sample provider rather than from assay-based typing.

To note about this clone: Its antigen is not yet known. No much larger clone is present one base from it, and per-base qualities are unavailable.

TCRbeta CDR3 regions were amplified from genomic DNA by means of the immunoSEQ Assay, a bias-controlled multiplex PCR. Under the source paper's analysis protocol: Nucleated cell counts per sample were estimated from amplification of reference gene primers within the assay. To quantify the absolute abundance of each unique TCRbeta CDR3 rearrangement, sequence reads were collapsed and filtered. For each sample, productive Simpson clonality was calculated as the square root of Simpson's diversity index over productive rearrangements. TCRdb retrieved this table from immuneACCESS and kept in-frame rearrangements only. Not all clones are present; in checked studies, unresolved V genes account for under half, and no reason is known for the remainder. For V, J and clone size, that table is used; D and trimming come from the DNA. The sample data list around 200,000 clones, and around 86% of these were observed just once. Jointly, the top ten make up under 7.5% of the sample.

Whole blood was collected in K2EDTA tubes by collaborating institutions according to the institutions' own protocols. For TCRbeta analysis, collaborators shipped samples in one of three forms: frozen whole blood, isolated PBMCs, or DNA extracted from either of those sample types. The investigation overall reported the following: Clinical and demographic metadata were provided uncurated, with the amount varying by source and participant.

This clonotype was obtained from a woman between 40 and 55 years old with acute or convalescent COVID-19. Sequenced input: peripheral blood.

The CDR3 is CASSVGRARRDNSPLHF. Read as DNA, the sequence is TGTGCCAGCAGCGTAGGTCGGGCGCGCAGGGATAATTCACCCCTCCACTTT. The rearranged segments are TRBV9 and TRBJ1-6, and possibly TRBD1, on 5 matching bases. Between the V and J ends, shortened by 0 bases and 5 bases respectively, the junction contains 15 bases. Per the germline V gene, SGDLS is the CDR1 and YYNGEE is the CDR2. The CDR3 sequence holds 17 residues, the cysteine and phenylalanine included. Here the CDR3 DNA is all that survives: 51 bases in frame from base 1.